This record looks at one T cell receptor beta chain sequence and its context. The antigen remains undetermined. Findings and caveats of the study: Tumor memory CD4+ T cell TCR gene usage was found to cluster with blood and lymph node memory CD4+ cells and with lymph node naive CD4+ cells.

CDR3 size: 13 residues. The V gene's germline CDR1 is MGHRA and CDR2 YSYEKL. V was cut by 7 bases and J by 1 base, with 10 bases left in between. Constant-region reverse primers amplified full-length variable regions, followed by semi-nested Nested Universal Primer A PCR. MiXCR, applied by TCRdb to the 5' RACE reads, yields one record per CDR3 protein. This table holds 30,000 to 40,000 distinct CDR3 sequences, about 26% found once. This sequence was found in a female donor with breast cancer. The chain uses TRBV4-1 and TRBJ1-2; no reliable D call. The sequenced material came from naive CD4+ T cells sorted from a lymph node. Subset meaning: naive CD4+ T cells, CD4+CD45RA+CD25-. CDR3 DNA sequence: TGCGCCAGCACTCCCGCAAGTAACTATGGCTACACCTTC. Translated, it gives CASTPASNYGYTF.